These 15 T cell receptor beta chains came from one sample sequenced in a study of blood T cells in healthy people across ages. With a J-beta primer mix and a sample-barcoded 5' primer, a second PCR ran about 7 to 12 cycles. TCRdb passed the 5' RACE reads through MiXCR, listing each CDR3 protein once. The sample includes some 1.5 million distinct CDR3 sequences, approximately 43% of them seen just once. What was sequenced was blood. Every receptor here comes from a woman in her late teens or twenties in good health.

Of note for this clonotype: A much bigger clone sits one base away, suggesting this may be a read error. CDR3 protein: CASIPGLAGGSSYNEQFF. DNA of the CDR3: TGTGCCAGCATTCCGGGACTAGCGGGGGGGAGCTCCTACAATGAGCAGTTCTTC. The chain combines TRBV2 with TRBJ2-1, with 16 bases fitting TRBD2. This CDR3 contains 18 residues. J was trimmed by 0 bases and V by 7 bases; bases with no gene match: 6. Germline lookup yields CDR1 SNHLY and CDR2 FYNNEI.

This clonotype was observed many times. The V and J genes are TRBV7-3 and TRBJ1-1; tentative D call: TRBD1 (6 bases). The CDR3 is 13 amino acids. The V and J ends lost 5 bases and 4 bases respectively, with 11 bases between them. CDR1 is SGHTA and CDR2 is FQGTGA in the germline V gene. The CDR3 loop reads CASSPEGGTEAFF. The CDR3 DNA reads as TGTGCCAGCAGCCCTGAAGGGGGCACTGAAGCTTTCTTT.

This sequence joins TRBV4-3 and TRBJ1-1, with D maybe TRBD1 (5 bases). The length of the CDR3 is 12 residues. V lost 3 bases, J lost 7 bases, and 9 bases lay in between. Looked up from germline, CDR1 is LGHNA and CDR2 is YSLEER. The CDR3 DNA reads TGCGCCAGCAGCCACCGGGACGGTGAAGCTTTCTTT. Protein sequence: CASSHRDGEAFF.

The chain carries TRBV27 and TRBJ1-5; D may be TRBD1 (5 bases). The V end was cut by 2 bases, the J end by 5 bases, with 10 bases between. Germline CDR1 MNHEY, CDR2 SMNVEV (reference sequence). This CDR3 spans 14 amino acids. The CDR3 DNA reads TGTGCCAGCAGTTTACAGGGCGGTTATCAGCCCCAGCATTTT. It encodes CASSLQGGYQPQHF.

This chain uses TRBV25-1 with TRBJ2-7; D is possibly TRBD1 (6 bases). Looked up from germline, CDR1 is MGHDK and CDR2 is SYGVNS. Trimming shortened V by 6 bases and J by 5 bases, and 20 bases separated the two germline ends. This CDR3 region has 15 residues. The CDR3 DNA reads TGTGCCAGCAGCTCCGGTGGGGGCCTTACCCACGAGCAGTACTTC. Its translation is CASSSGGGLTHEQYF.

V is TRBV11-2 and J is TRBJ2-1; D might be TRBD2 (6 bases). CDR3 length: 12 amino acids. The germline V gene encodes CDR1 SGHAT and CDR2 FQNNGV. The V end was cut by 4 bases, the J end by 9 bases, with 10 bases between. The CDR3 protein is CASSSIAAEQFF. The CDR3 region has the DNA TGTGCCAGCAGCTCAATAGCGGCTGAGCAGTTCTTC.

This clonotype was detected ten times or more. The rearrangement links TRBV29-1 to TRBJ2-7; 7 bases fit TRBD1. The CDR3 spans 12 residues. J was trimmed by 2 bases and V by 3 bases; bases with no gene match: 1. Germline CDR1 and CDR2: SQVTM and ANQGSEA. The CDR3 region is CSVEGTAYEQYF. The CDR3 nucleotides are TGCAGCGTTGAGGGGACAGCCTACGAGCAGTACTTC.

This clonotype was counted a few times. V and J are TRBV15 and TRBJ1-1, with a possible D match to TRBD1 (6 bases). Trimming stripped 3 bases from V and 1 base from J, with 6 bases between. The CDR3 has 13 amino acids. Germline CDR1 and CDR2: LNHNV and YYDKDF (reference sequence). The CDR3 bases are TGTGCCACCAGCAGGACAGGGAACACTGAAGCTTTCTTT. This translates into CATSRTGNTEAFF.

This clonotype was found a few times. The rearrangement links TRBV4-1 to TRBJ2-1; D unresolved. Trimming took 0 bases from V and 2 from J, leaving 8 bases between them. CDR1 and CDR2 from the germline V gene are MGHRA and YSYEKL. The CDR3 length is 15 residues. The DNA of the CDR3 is TGCGCCAGCAGCCAAGAAAACTGGGCCTACAATGAGCAGTTCTTC. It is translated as CASSQENWAYNEQFF.

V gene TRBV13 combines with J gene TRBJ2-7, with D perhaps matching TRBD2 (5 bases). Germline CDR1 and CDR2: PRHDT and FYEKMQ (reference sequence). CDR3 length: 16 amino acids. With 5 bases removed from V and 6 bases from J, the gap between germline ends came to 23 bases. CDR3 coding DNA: TGTGCCAGCAGCCGGGAATCGGGCCTAGCTCACGCCGAGCAGTACTTC. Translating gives CASSRESGLAHAEQYF.

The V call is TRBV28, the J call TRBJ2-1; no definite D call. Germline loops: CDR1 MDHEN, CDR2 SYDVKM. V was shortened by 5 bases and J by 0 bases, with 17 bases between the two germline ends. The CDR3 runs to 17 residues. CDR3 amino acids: CASSPLISESSYNEQFF. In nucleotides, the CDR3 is TGTGCCAGCAGTCCCCTTATATCAGAAAGCTCCTACAATGAGCAGTTCTTC.

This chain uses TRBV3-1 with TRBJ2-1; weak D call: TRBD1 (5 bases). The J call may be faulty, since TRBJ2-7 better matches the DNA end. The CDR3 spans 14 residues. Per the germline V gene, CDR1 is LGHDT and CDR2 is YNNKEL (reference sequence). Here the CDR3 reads CASSQAGLDNEQYF. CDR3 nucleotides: TGTGCCAGCAGCCAGGCAGGGCTGGACAATGAGCAGTACTTC.

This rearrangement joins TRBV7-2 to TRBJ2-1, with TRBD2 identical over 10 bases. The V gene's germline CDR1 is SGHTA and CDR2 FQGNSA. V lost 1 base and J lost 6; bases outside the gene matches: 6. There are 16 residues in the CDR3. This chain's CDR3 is CASSLVRLAGVNEQFF. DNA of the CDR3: TGTGCCAGCAGCTTAGTGAGGCTAGCGGGGGTCAATGAGCAGTTCTTC.

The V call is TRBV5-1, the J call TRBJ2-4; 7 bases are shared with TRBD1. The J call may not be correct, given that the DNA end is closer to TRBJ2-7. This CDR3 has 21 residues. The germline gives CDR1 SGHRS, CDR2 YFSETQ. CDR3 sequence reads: CASSLGGGQLLSLRDAGEQYF. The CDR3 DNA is TGCGCCAGCAGCTTGGGAGGGGGACAGCTCTTGAGTTTACGGGATGCAGGCGAGCAGTACTTC.

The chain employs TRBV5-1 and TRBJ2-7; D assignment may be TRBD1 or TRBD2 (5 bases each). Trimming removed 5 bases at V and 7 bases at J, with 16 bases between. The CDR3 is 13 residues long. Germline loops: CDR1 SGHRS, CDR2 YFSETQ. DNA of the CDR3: TGCGCCAGCAGTCCAGGGACGGGTGCGGAGCAGTACTTC. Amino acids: CASSPGTGAEQYF.